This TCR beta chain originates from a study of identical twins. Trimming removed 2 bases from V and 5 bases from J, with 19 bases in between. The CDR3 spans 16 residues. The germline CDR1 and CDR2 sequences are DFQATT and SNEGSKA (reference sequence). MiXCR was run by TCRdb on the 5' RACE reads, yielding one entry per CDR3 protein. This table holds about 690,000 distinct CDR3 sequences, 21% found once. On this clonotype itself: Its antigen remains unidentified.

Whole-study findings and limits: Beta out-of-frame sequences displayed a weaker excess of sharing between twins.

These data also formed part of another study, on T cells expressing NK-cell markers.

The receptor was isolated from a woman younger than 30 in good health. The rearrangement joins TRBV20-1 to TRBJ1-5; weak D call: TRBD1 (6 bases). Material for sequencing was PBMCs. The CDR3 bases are TGCAGTGCTAGAAGGAACAGGGTGGGAAAAGATCAGCCCCAGCATTTT. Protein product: CSARRNRVGKDQPQHF.